One T cell receptor (beta chain) is described in this entry. Per the germline V gene, CDR1 is SGHDT and CDR2 is YYEEEE. The CDR3 is 14 residues long. V was cut by 4 bases and J by 0 bases, with 11 bases left in between. This sample was included in a study of beta chain features in type 1 diabetes. The study reverse transcribed the entire isolated RNA, so it sequenced expressed TCRB transcripts. The protocol was immunoSEQ multiplex PCR, while the TCRdb copy is restricted to in-frame clones and leaves out a portion. The data contain over 40,000 clones, approximately 56% of them seen just once; the ten biggest clones take up approximately 2%.

Sequences were obtained from Tregs from blood. The chain links TRBV5-6 to TRBJ2-7, with D possibly TRBD1 on 6 matching bases. The sequence was obtained from a woman aged 18-29 years in good health. The chain's CDR3 is CASSAGQSSYEQYF. CDR3 sequence (DNA): TGTGCCAGCAGCGCCGGACAGAGCTCCTACGAGCAGTACTTC.